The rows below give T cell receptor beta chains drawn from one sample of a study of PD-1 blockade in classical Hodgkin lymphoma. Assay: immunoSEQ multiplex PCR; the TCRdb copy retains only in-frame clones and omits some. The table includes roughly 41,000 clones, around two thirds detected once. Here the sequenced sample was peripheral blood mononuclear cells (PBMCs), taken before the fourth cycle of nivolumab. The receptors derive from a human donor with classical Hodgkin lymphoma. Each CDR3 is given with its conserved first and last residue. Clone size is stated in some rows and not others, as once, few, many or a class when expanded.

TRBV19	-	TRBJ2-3	CASKGGSTQYF
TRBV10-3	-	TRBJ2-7	CAISEWDQPPYEQYF
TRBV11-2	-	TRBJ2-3	CASSLKPRSGGTTDTQYF
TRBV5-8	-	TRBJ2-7	CASSSRTSGAINYEQYF
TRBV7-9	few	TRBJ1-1	CASSSMQGGNTEAFF
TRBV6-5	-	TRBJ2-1	CASSISSGGNEQFF
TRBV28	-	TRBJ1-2	CASRDVGVGMSYTF
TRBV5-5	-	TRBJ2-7	CASSLALAGSLYEQYF
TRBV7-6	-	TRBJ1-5	CASSPSQSRSNQAQHF
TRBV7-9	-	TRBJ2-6	CASSDNQGVRANVLTF
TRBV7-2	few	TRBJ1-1	CASSLGAGKNTEAFF
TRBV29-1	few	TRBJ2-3	CSVDSTGDFDTQYF
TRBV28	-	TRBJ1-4	CASRVVGEKLFF
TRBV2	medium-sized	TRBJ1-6	CASSDPSYSPLHF
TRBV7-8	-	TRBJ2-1	CASSSLAARGSEQFF
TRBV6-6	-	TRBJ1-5	CASTKGLGGNSQPQHF
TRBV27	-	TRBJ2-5	CASSSGLAGGRETQYF
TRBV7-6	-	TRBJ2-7	CASSPGTGDYEQYF
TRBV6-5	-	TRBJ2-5	CASSSLWAGAQETQYF
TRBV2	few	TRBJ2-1	CASIKIGGDINEQFF
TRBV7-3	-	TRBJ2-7	CASSLAGGGSYEQYF
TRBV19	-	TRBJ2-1	CASSIVRGGTYNEQFF
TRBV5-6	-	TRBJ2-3	CASSFIQSTDTQYF
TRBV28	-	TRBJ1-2	CASSLTGAGYTF
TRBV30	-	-	CAWSPGAYEQYF
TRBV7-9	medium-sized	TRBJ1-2	CASSLGGNGYTF
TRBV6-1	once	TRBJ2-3	CASSISRSTDTQYF
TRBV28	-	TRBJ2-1	CASSLDLGGLPGQFF
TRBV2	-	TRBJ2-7	CASTSGTGLYEQYF
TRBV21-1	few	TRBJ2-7	CASITRTYEQYF
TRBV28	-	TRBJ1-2	CASSLRGRYGYTF
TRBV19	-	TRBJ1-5	CASSMRDRVLNSNQPQHF
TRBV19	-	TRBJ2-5	CASSISGQETQYF
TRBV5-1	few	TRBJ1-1	CASSYDRGNTEAFF
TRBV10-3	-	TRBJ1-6	CAISVSDVEGSPLHF
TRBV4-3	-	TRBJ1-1	CASSQDRKWGQGNTEAFF
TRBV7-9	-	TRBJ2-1	CASSLLAGTHYNEQFF
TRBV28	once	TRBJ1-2	CASSFTEIYGYTF
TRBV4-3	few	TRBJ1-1	CASSQDQGMGNTEAFF
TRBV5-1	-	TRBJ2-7	CASRITSGVHEQYF
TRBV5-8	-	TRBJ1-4	CASSSGQGREKLFF
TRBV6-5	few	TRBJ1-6	CASSPRLYNSPLHF
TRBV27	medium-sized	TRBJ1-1	CASSAYRVGTEAFF
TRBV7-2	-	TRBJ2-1	CASSKTVGEQFF
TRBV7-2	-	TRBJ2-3	CASSPNTDTQYF
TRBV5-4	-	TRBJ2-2	CASSLDPARVGELFF
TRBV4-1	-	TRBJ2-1	CASSQGGTAYNEQFF
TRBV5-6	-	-	CASSLITGGYEQYF
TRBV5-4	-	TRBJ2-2	CASSSLTGTGRPGELFF
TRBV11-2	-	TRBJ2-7	CASSSTEDFRGHYEQYF
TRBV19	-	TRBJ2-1	CASRIPGSYHNEQFF
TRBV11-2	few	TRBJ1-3	CASSLDMASLLGNTIYF
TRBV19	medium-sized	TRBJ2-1	CASSIPTHIAGAYNEQFF